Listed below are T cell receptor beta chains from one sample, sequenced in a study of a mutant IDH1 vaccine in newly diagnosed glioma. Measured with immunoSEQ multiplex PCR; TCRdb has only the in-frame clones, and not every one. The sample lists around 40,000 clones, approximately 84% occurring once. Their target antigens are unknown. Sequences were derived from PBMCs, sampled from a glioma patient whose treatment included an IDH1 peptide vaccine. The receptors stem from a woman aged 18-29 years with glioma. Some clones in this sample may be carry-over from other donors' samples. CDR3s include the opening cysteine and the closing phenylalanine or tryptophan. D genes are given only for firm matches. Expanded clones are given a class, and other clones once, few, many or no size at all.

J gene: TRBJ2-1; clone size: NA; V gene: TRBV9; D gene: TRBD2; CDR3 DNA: TGTGCCAGCAGCGCAAGACTAGCGGGAGATATAAATGAGCAGTTCTTC; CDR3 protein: CASSARLAGDINEQFF
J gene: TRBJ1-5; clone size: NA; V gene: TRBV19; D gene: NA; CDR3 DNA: TGTGCCAGTAGTATAGGAGACGTGAATCCCCAGCATTTT; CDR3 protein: CASSIGDVNPQHF
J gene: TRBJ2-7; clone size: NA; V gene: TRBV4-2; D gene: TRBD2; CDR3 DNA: TGTGCCAGCAGCCCAACTAGCGGGAGCTCCTACGAGCAGTACTTC; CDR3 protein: CASSPTSGSSYEQYF
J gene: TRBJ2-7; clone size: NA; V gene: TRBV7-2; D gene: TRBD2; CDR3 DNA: TGTGCCAGCAGCGTTAGCGGGGGCACCTACGAGCAGTACTTC; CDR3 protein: CASSVSGGTYEQYF
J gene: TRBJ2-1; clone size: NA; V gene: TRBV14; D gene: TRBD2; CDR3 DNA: TGTGCCACCACACGAGAAACGGGGGGTTACAATGAGCAGTTCTTC; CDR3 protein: CATTRETGGYNEQFF
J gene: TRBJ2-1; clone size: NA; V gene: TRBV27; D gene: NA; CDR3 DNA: TGTGCCAGCAGTCCCCATCCCAATGAGCAGTTCTTC; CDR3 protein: CASSPHPNEQFF
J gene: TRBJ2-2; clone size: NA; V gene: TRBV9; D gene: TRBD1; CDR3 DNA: TGTGCCAGCAGCTTTCCGCGACAGGGGCCACGAGAGAACACCGGGGAGCTGTTTTTT; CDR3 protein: CASSFPRQGPRENTGELFF
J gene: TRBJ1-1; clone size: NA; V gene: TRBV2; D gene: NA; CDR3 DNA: TGTGCCAGCAGTGAAGGTACCATGAACACTGAAGCTTTCTTT; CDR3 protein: CASSEGTMNTEAFF
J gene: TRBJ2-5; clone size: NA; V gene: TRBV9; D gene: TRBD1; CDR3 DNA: TGTGCCAGCAGCGTAGGAGGGACAGGGACCCAAGAGACCCAGTACTTC; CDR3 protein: CASSVGGTGTQETQYF
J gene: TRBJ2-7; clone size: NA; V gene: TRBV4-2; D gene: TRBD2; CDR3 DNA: TGTGCCAGCAGCCCAAGAGCGGGGGAGGGGGGCTACGAGCAGTACTTC; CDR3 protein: CASSPRAGEGGYEQYF
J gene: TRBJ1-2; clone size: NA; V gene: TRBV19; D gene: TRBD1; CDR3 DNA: TGTGCCAGTAGCCTCAATTGGGACAGGGGGTATGGCTACACCTTC; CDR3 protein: CASSLNWDRGYGYTF
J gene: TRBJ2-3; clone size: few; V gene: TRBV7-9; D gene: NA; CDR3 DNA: TGTGCCAGCAGCTTAACAGATACGCAGTATTTT; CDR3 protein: CASSLTDTQYF
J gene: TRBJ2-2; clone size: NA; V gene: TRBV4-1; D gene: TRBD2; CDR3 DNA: TGCGCCAGCAGCCCCTCCGTACCGCGACTAGCGGGAGGTTTCGGCACCGGGGAGCTGTTTTTT; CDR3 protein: CASSPSVPRLAGGFGTGELFF
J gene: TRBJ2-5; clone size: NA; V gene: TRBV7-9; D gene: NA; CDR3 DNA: TGTGCCAGCAGCTTAGCTCTAACCCGGGAAGAGACCCAGTACTTC; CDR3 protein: CASSLALTREETQYF
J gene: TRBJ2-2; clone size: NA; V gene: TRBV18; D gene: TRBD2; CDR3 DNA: TGTGCCAGCTCACCACGAATAGCGGGATACACCGGGGAGCTGTTTTTT; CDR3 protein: CASSPRIAGYTGELFF
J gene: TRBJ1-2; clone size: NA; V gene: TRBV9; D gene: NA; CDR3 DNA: TGTGCCAGCAGCCCGAGTAGGGGAGACTATGGCTACACCTTC; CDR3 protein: CASSPSRGDYGYTF
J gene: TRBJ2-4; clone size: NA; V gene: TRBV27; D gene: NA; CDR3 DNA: TGTGCCAGCAGCCCTCAGGGCCTCCCCAAAAACATTCAGTACTTC; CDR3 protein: CASSPQGLPKNIQYF
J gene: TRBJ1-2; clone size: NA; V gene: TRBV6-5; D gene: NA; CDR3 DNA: TGTGCCAGCAGTTACTCGGGAGGGAGGCACTATGGCTACACCTTC; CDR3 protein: CASSYSGGRHYGYTF
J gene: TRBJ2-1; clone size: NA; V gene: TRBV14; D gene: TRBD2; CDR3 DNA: TGTGCCAGCAGCCAGATAGGAGGGAGGGCCAATGAGCAGTTCTTC; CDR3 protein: CASSQIGGRANEQFF
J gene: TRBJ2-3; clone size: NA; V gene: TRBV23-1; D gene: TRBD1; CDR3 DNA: TGCGCCAGCAGTCACCTCTCGGGACAGGAGGTGTCAGATACGCAGTATTTT; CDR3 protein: CASSHLSGQEVSDTQYF
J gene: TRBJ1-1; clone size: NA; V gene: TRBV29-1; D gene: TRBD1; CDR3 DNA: TGCAGCGGAGGGACAGGGGAAGGCACTGAAGCTTTCTTT; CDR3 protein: CSGGTGEGTEAFF
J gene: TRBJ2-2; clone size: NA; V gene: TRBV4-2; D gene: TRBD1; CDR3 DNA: TGTGCCAGCAGCCAGACAGGGGAGCCTAACACCGGGGAGCTGTTTTTT; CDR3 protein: CASSQTGEPNTGELFF
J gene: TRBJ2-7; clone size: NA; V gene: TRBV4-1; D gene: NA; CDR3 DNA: TGCGCCAGCAGCCAAGAGCGACAAGCTCCCGAGCAGTACTTC; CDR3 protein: CASSQERQAPEQYF
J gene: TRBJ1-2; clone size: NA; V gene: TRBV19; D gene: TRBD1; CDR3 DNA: TGTGCCAGTAGTCCGACAGGGGGACATGGCTACACCTTC; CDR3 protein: CASSPTGGHGYTF
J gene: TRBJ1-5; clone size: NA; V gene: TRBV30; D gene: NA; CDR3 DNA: TGTGCCTGGAGTAGTGGGGGGCTTCAGCCCCAGCATTTT; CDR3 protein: CAWSSGGLQPQHF
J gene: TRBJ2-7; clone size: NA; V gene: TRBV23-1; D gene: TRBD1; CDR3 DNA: TGCGCCAGCAGTCAATCGGACAGGGGAGGATCCGAGCAGTACTTC; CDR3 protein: CASSQSDRGGSEQYF
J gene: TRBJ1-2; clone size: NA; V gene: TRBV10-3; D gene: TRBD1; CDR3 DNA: TGTGCCATCCGCGGACAGGGATCAATTAACTATGGCTACACCTTC; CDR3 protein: CAIRGQGSINYGYTF
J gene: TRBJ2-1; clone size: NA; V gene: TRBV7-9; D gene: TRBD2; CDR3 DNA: TGTGCCAGCAGCTTAACAGTAGCGGGAGTCTACAATGAGCAGTTCTTC; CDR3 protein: CASSLTVAGVYNEQFF
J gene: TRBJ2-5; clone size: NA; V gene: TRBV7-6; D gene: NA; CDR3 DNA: TGTGCCAGCAGCTTAAGGTCCAAAGAGACCCAGTACTTC; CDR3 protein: CASSLRSKETQYF
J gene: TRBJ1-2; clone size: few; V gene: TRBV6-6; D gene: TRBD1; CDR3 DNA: TGTGCCAGCAGTCCTCCCGGGACAGTATATGGCTACACCTTC; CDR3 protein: CASSPPGTVYGYTF
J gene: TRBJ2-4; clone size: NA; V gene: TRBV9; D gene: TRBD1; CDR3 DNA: TGTGCCAGCAGCCCCGCCCCCGACAGGGACAGCATTCAGTACTTC; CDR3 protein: CASSPAPDRDSIQYF
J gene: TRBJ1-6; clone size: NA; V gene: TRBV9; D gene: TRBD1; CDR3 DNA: TGTGCCAGCAGCGCCAGGGACAGGGGATCACCCCTCCACTTT; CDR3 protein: CASSARDRGSPLHF
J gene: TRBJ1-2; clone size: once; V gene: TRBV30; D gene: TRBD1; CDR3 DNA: TGTGCCTGGAGGGTTAGGACAGGGCTAGGCTACACCTTC; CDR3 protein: CAWRVRTGLGYTF
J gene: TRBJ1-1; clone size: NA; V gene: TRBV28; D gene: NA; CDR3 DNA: TGTGCCATCAAAGCGGGGGGGGCGAACACTGAAGCTTTCTTT; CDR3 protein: CAIKAGGANTEAFF
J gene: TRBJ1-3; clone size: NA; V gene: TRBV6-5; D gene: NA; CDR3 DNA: TGTGCCAGCAGTTACAGGGGTTCTGGAAACACCATATATTTT; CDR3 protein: CASSYRGSGNTIYF
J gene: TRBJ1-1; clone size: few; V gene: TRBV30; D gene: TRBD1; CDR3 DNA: TGTGCCTGGAGTCCACCGGACAGGGGCCGCAGAGGGTCAACCACTGAAGCTTTCTTT; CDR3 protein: CAWSPPDRGRRGSTTEAFF
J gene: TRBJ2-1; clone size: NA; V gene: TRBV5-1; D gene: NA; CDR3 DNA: TGCGCCAGCAGGCGGCAGGGGTTGAACAATGAGCAGTTCTTC; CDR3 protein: CASRRQGLNNEQFF
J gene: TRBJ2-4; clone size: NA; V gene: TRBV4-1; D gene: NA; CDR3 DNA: TGCGCCAGCAGCCAAGCTGGGGGCGTAAACATTCAGTACTTC; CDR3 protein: CASSQAGGVNIQYF
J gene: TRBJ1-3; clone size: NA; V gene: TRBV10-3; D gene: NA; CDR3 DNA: TGTGCCATCTTGCTCCCAGGGGCTGGAAACACCATATATTTT; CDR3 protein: CAILLPGAGNTIYF
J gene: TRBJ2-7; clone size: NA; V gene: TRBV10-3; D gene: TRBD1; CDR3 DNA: TGTGCCATCAAAGCAGGGGGCGAAAAGTACGAGCAGTACTTC; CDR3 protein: CAIKAGGEKYEQYF
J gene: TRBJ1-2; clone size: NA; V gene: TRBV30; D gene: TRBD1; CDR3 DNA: TGTGCCTGGAGTATTGGACAGGGGTACTATGGCTACACCTTC; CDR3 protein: CAWSIGQGYYGYTF
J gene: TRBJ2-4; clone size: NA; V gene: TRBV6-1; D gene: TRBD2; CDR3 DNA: TGTGCCAGCAGTGAAGCTCCAGCGGGGGGGCCGGGTAATTACTTC; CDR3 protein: CASSEAPAGGPGNYF
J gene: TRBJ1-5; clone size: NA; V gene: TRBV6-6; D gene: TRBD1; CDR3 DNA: TGTGCCAGCGAACGGGACAGGGGGCTCAATCAGCCCCAGCATTTT; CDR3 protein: CASERDRGLNQPQHF
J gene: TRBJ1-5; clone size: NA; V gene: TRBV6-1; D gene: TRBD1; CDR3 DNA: TGTGCCAGCTTCCGACAGGGGGGGAATCAGCCCCAGCATTTT; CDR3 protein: CASFRQGGNQPQHF
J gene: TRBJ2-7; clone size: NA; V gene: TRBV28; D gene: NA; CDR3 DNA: TGTGCCAGCAGTCCCCCTCAGACAGGTTTAAGACTCTACGAGCAGTACTTC; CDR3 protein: CASSPPQTGLRLYEQYF
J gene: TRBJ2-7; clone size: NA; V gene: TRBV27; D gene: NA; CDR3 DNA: TGTGCCAGCGGCGACGGGACGGCGGCCTACGAGCAGTACTTC; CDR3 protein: CASGDGTAAYEQYF
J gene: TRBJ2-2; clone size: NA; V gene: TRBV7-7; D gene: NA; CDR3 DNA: TGTGCCAGCAGCTTAGCATTTAGTCTAGCAACCGGGGAGCTGTTTTTT; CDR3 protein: CASSLAFSLATGELFF
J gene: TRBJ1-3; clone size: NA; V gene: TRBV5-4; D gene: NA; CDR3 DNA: TGTGCCAGCAGCTTGGCGGGGGGGCTTGGAGGAAACACCATATATTTT; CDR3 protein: CASSLAGGLGGNTIYF
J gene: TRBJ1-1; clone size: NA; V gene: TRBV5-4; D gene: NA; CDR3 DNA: TGTGCCAGCGCCCCTCAAGCGCAGAGGTACACTGAAGCTTTCTTT; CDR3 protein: CASAPQAQRYTEAFF
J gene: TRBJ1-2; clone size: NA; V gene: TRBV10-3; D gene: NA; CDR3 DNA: TGTGCCATCAGTAGCTCCAGCGGGGGCTACACCTTC; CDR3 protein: CAISSSSGGYTF
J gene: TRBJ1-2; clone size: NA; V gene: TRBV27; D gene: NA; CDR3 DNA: TGTGCCAGCAGTCCTTTCGCAGGGCATGGCTACACCTTC; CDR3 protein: CASSPFAGHGYTF
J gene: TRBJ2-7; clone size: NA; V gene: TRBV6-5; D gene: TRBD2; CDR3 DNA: TGTGCCAGCAGCCCTACTAGCGCCCCCTACGAGCAGTACTTC; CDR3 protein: CASSPTSAPYEQYF
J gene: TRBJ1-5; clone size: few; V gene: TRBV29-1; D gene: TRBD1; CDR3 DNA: TGCAGCGTTGCAGGGGGGACGGGACAGCCCCAGCATTTT; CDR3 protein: CSVAGGTGQPQHF
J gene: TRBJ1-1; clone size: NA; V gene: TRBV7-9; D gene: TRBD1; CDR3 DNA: TGTGCCAGCAGCTTACCCACAGGGGGGTCGAACACTGAAGCTTTCTTT; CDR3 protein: CASSLPTGGSNTEAFF
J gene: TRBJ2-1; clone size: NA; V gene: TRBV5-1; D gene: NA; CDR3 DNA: TGCGCCAGCAGCCTAACACAGGGTAAACTCTCCTACAATGAGCAGTTCTTC; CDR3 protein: CASSLTQGKLSYNEQFF